The present TCR beta chain was sequenced within a study of response to subunit inactivated influenza vaccine. Each CDR3 protein is one row after TCRdb ran MiXCR on the RT-PCR reads. The sample includes about 520,000 distinct CDR3 sequences, around 25% of them seen just once. Germline CDR1 reads SGHAT; CDR2 reads FQDESV (reference sequence). The CDR3 totals 12 residues. V was cut by 7 bases and J by 8 bases, with 11 bases left in between. V is TRBV11-1 and J is TRBJ2-2; D ambiguous. This TCR came from a man aged 45-65 years who received an inactivated influenza vaccine. Sample: CD4+ T cells sorted from PBMCs, taken 5 days after vaccination. Here the CDR3 reads CASTHRGGELFF. Here the CDR3 DNA reads TGTGCCAGCACCCACCGTGGTGGGGAGCTGTTTTTT.